This section outlines one TCR beta chain sequence together with its context. Its antigen is still unknown. TCR beta cDNA libraries included unique molecular identifiers. Some 500,000 cDNA molecules were obtained per 1 to 10 million input T cells. TCRdb fed the PCR reads into MiXCR, producing one record per CDR3 protein. Found here are around 770,000 distinct CDR3 sequences, 40% to 55% of them singletons; the top ten hold 4.9%. These data are taken from a study of post-analysis software for immune sequencing data. Study information: There were relapsing-remitting, secondary progressive and progressive-relapsing multiple sclerosis among the disease courses included.

Study-wide points: Comparison with controls showed significantly lower normalized Chao1 diversity in multiple sclerosis patients. With TRBV5-6, TRBV5-1 and TRBV20-1 included, several TRBV segments were more frequent in patients than in controls. Strong same-batch co-clustering of samples appeared with F measure clustering.

The CDR3 is made up of 14 amino acids. V was cut by 6 bases and J by 0 bases, with 9 bases left in between. This chain connects TRBV12-3 or TRBV12-4 to TRBJ2-1; the D gene could be TRBD1 or TRBD2 (5 bases each). The sequencing sample was made of blood. This TCR was recovered from a girl aged 10 to 17 with multiple sclerosis. The CDR3 region is CASRGDASYNEQFF. The CDR3 region has the DNA TGTGCCAGCAGAGGGGACGCCTCCTACAATGAGCAGTTCTTC.